This entry describes one TCR beta chain. Produced via immunoSEQ multiplex PCR; TCRdb's table is partial and in-frame only. This table has a few hundred thousand clones, around 86% appearing once. Between the trimmed V and J ends, which lost 6 bases and 1 base, there was a span of 15 bases. This CDR3 is built from 15 residues. Per the germline V gene, CDR1 is MNHEY and CDR2 is SVGAGI. This specimen comes from a study of blood T cell repertoires in COVID-19. Study background: The United States, Italy and Spain supplied acute and convalescent COVID-19 samples. The cDNA or gDNA used as material had been derived from T cells, B-cell-depleted T cells, or PBMCs.

Those enrolled, adults aged roughly 18 to 95 years, came from under 25 US areas. Cohorts were based on clinical histories the participants reported. The clonotype was recovered from a woman in her thirties or forties with acute COVID-19. This chain joins TRBV6-5 and TRBJ1-1; possibly TRBD1 for D (6 bases). The specimen was PBMCs or T cells enriched from blood (not recorded which). This CDR3 reads CASRKPGQRNTEAFF. In DNA, the CDR3 is TGTGCCAGCAGAAAGCCCGGACAGAGGAACACTGAAGCTTTCTTT.